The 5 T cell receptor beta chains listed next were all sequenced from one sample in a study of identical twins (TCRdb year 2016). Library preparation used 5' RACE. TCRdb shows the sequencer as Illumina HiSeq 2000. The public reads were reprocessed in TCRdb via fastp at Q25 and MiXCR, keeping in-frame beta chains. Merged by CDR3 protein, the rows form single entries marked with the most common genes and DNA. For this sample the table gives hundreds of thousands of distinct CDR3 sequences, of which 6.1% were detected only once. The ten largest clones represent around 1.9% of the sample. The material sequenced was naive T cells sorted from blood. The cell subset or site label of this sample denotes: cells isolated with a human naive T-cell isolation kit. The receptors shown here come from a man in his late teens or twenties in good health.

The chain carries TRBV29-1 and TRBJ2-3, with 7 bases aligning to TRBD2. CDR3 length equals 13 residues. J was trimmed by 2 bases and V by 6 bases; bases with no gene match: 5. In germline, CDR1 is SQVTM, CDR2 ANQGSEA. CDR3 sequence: CSVRLAVTDTQYF. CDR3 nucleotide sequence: TGCAGCGTCCGCCTAGCGGTCACAGATACGCAGTATTTT.

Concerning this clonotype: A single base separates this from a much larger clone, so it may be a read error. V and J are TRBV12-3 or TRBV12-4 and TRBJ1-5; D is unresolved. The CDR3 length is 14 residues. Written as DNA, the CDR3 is TGTGCCAGCACCCTGGGATCAGTGAATCAGCCCCAGAATTTT. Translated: CASTLGSVNQPQNF.

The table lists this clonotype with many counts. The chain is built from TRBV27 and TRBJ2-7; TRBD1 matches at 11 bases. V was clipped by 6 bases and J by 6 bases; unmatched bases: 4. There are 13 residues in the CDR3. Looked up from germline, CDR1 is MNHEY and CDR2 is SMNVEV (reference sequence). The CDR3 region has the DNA TGTGCCAGCAGCTGGACAGGGGGCCGCGAGCAGTACTTC. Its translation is CASSWTGGREQYF.

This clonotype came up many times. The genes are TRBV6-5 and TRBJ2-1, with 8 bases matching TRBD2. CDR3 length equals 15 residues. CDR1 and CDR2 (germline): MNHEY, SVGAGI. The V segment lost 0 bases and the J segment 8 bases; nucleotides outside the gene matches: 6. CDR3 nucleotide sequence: TGTGCCAGCAGTTACTCGACCCCGACTAGCGATGAGCAGTTCTTC. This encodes CASSYSTPTSDEQFF.

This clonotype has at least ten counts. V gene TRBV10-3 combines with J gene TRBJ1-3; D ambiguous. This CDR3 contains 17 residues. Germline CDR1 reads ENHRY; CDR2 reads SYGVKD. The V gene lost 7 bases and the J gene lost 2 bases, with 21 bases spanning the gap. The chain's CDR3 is CAITRASEPGTGNTIYF. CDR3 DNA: TGTGCCATCACACGGGCGTCCGAACCCGGTACTGGAAACACCATATATTTT.